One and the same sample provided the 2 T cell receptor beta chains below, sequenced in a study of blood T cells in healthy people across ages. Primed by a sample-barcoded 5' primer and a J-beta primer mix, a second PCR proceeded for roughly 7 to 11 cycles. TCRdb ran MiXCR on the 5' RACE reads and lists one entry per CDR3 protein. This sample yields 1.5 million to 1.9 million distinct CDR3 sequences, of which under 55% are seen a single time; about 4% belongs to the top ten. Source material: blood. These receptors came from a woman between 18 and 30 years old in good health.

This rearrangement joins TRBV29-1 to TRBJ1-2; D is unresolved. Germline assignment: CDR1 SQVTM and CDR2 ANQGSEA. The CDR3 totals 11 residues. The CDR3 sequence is CGAGSDYGYTF. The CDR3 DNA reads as TGCGGCGCCGGATCGGACTATGGCTACACCTTC.

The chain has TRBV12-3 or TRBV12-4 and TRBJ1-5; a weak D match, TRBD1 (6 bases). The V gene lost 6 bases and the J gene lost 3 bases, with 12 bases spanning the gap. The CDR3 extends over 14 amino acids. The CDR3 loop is CASRRTETNQPQHF. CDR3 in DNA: TGTGCCAGCAGAAGGACAGAGACCAATCAGCCCCAGCATTTT.